This is a list of T cell receptor beta chains from one sample in a study of T cell responses to AZD1222 COVID-19 vaccine. The assay was immunoSEQ multiplex PCR, and TCRdb's table has in-frame clones only and misses some. In the table there are about 140,000 clones, 80% to 95% of which are singletons. Source: peripheral blood, taken on day 0 of AZD1222 vaccination. Source of these receptors: an adult in good health. Both conserved end residues are part of each CDR3. The D gene is left open where the match is weak. Clone size is shown for a subset of rows, as once, few, many or a class of expanded clone.

>TRBV6-5|NA|NA|TRBJ1-3
CASSSWGGLTGNTIYF
TGTGCCAGCAGTTCCTGGGGGGGGCTGACTGGAAACACCATATATTTT
>TRBV7-2|NA|TRBD2|TRBJ2-1
CASSQLAGGQNEQFF
TGTGCCAGCAGCCAACTAGCGGGAGGGCAGAATGAGCAGTTCTTC
>TRBV27|NA|NA|TRBJ2-5
CASSFRVEETQYF
TGTGCCAGCAGTTTTAGGGTGGAAGAGACCCAGTACTTC
>TRBV7-7|NA|NA|TRBJ2-2
CASSFGHATGELFF
TGTGCCAGCAGCTTCGGACATGCCACCGGGGAGCTGTTTTTT
>TRBV7-3|NA|NA|TRBJ2-7
CASSFLGNPGEQYF
TGTGCCAGCAGCTTTCTAGGAAATCCTGGCGAGCAGTACTTC
>TRBV5-1|NA|NA|TRBJ1-1
CASSPYKNTEAFF
TGCGCCAGCAGCCCCTACAAGAACACTGAAGCTTTCTTT
>TRBV25-1|NA|TRBD1|TRBJ1-5
CAAGGVGNQPQHF
TGTGCCGCAGGGGGGGTAGGCAATCAGCCCCAGCATTTT
>TRBV5-1|NA|NA|TRBJ1-3
CASSTGSGNTIYF
TGCGCCAGTTCTACAGGTTCTGGAAACACCATATATTTT
>TRBV28|NA|TRBD1|TRBJ2-7
CASSPPGQGREQYF
TGTGCCAGCAGTCCCCCGGGACAGGGTCGCGAGCAGTACTTC
>TRBV7-2|NA|TRBD1|TRBJ2-1
CASSLGRVWDRGNEQFF
TGTGCCAGCAGCTTAGGAAGGGTTTGGGACAGGGGGAATGAGCAGTTCTTC
>TRBV14|NA|NA|TRBJ2-2
CASSPLRTGELFF
TGTGCCAGCAGCCCACTCAGAACCGGGGAGCTGTTTTTT
>TRBV9|NA|NA|TRBJ1-2
CASSVGDTNYGYTF
TGTGCCAGCAGCGTAGGGGACACCAACTATGGCTACACCTTC
>TRBV7-9|NA|TRBD1|TRBJ1-1
CASSHDIGTGGLEAFF
TGTGCCAGCAGCCACGATATTGGGACAGGGGGCTTAGAAGCTTTCTTT
>TRBV14|NA|NA|TRBJ1-2
CASSPGRGPPYGYTF
TGTGCCAGCAGCCCAGGAAGGGGCCCTCCCTATGGCTACACCTTC
>TRBV12-3/TRBV12-4|NA|NA|TRBJ1-5
CASSSGEPPQHF
TGTGCCAGCAGCTCAGGGGAACCGCCCCAGCATTTT
>TRBV28|NA|NA|TRBJ2-7
CASSPPGTSNHEQYF
TGTGCCAGCAGTCCCCCCGGGACGAGTAACCACGAGCAGTACTTC
>TRBV19|NA|NA|TRBJ1-6
CASKGNVPNSPLHF
TGTGCCAGTAAAGGGAATGTGCCTAATTCACCCCTCCACTTT
>TRBV6-5|NA|NA|TRBJ1-1
CASTMSRNTEAFF
TGTGCCAGCACTATGTCAAGGAACACTGAAGCTTTCTTT
>TRBV6-2/TRBV6-3|once|NA|TRBJ2-2
CASTPGLTGELFF
TGTGCCAGCACCCCCGGGCTCACCGGGGAGCTGTTTTTT
>TRBV24-1|NA|NA|TRBJ2-1
CATRGLSYNEQFF
TGTGCCACCAGAGGACTGAGTTACAATGAGCAGTTCTTC
>TRBV11-2|NA|TRBD2|TRBJ2-1
CASSLGTRDEQFF
TGTGCCAGCAGCTTAGGGACTAGGGATGAGCAGTTCTTC
>TRBV5-4|NA|NA|TRBJ2-3
CASSWGNFGADTQYF
TGTGCCAGCAGCTGGGGAAACTTCGGCGCAGATACGCAGTATTTT
>TRBV2|NA|TRBD1|TRBJ1-1
CASREQGGSEAFF
TGTGCCAGCAGAGAACAGGGGGGCTCTGAAGCTTTCTTT
>TRBV3-1/TRBV3-2|NA|NA|TRBJ2-3
CASSQVLGRATDTQYF
TGTGCCAGCAGCCAAGTGCTCGGGCGGGCGACAGATACGCAGTATTTT
>TRBV25-1|NA|NA|TRBJ2-6
CASSAGANVLTF
TGTGCCAGCAGCGCAGGGGCCAACGTCCTGACTTTC
>TRBV5-4|NA|NA|TRBJ2-7
CASGPQGATYEQYF
TGTGCCAGCGGCCCGCAGGGAGCTACCTACGAGCAGTACTTC
>TRBV7-2|NA|NA|TRBJ2-7
CASSLGPSYEQYF
TGTGCCAGCAGCTTGGGGCCCTCCTACGAGCAGTACTTC
>TRBV28|once|TRBD2|TRBJ2-1
CASSKSGTGNNEQFF
TGTGCCAGCAGTAAAAGCGGGACTGGGAACAATGAGCAGTTCTTC
>TRBV3-1/TRBV3-2|NA|TRBD2|TRBJ2-5
CASSPPEGTRDQETQYF
TGTGCCAGCAGCCCACCCGAGGGGACTAGGGACCAAGAGACCCAGTACTTC
>TRBV11-2|NA|TRBD2|TRBJ2-7
CASSLGSGTYEQYF
TGTGCCAGCAGCTTGGGTAGCGGGACCTACGAGCAGTACTTC
>TRBV21-1|NA|NA|TRBJ2-2
CASRREGLGGELFF
TGTGCCAGCAGGCGGGAGGGCCTCGGCGGGGAGCTGTTTTTT
>TRBV19|NA|NA|TRBJ2-1
CASSTRGWEQFF
TGTGCCAGTAGCACCAGGGGTTGGGAGCAGTTCTTC
>TRBV5-1|NA|TRBD1|TRBJ1-2
CASQGQANYGYTF
TGCGCCAGCCAGGGACAGGCAAACTATGGCTACACCTTC
>TRBV28|NA|NA|TRBJ2-7
CASSSTPLRYEQYF
TGTGCCAGCAGCTCCACACCCTTGCGCTACGAGCAGTACTTC
>TRBV6-5|few|TRBD1|TRBJ1-1
CASSYLTGQAFF
TGTGCCAGCAGTTACTTGACAGGGCAAGCTTTCTTT
>TRBV5-1|NA|TRBD1|TRBJ2-7
CASSPGTGAYEQYF
TGCGCCAGCAGCCCCGGGACAGGGGCTTACGAGCAGTACTTC
>TRBV12-3/TRBV12-4|NA|NA|TRBJ1-2
CASSLGGPYGYTF
TGTGCCAGCAGTTTAGGGGGACCCTATGGCTACACCTTC
>TRBV6-1|NA|NA|TRBJ2-1
CASSEIGNEQFF
TGTGCCAGCAGTGAAATCGGCAATGAGCAGTTCTTC
>TRBV5-1|NA|TRBD1|TRBJ1-4
CASSLGTGPYREKLFF
TGCGCCAGCAGCTTGGGGACAGGCCCTTACCGGGAAAAACTGTTTTTT
>TRBV4-3|NA|NA|TRBJ2-5
CASSRVAEETQYF
TGCGCCAGCAGCCGAGTAGCGGAAGAGACCCAGTACTTC
>TRBV4-3|few|NA|TRBJ2-4
CASSQDNGNIQYF
TGCGCCAGCAGCCAAGATAACGGAAACATTCAGTACTTC
>TRBV28|NA|NA|TRBJ2-3
CASYQGGTDTQYF
TGTGCCAGCTACCAGGGGGGTACAGATACGCAGTATTTT
>TRBV2|NA|NA|TRBJ2-1
CASSPPGSWEQFF
TGTGCCAGCAGTCCCCCGGGGTCTTGGGAGCAGTTCTTC
>TRBV5-1|once|NA|TRBJ2-5
CASSPTTLETQYF
TGCGCCAGCAGCCCCACTACTTTGGAGACCCAGTACTTC
>TRBV27|NA|NA|TRBJ2-5
CASSPYPSETQYF
TGTGCCAGCAGCCCCTATCCCTCAGAGACCCAGTACTTC
>TRBV7-2|NA|TRBD1|TRBJ2-2
CASSYPGTGNTGELFF
TGTGCCAGCAGCTATCCCGGGACAGGGAATACCGGGGAGCTGTTTTTT
>TRBV5-1|NA|TRBD1|TRBJ1-4
CASSLGQEAYEKLFF
TGCGCCAGCAGCTTAGGACAGGAGGCATATGAAAAACTGTTTTTT
>TRBV4-3|NA|TRBD2|TRBJ2-7
CASSQQGGGFYEQYF
TGCGCCAGCAGCCAACAGGGCGGGGGATTCTACGAGCAGTACTTC